These 18 T cell receptor beta chains were all obtained from the same sample, sequenced in a study of T cells in Graves' hyperthyroidism and ophthalmopathy. TCR beta CDR3 region amplification was performed from RNA transcripts. A set of HTBI primers served as the primers for a first-round RT-PCR of the TCR CDR3. TCRdb reprocessed the multiplex PCR reads with MiXCR, giving one entry per CDR3 protein. Among about 560,000 distinct CDR3 sequences, 12% to 15% were seen once, and the ten largest hold approximately 13%. Sequencing was carried out using blood. The receptors here all came from a middle-aged woman with Graves' hyperthyroidism.

Notes on this clonotype: A read error may account for a junction end that differs from germline. V gene TRBV12-3 or TRBV12-4 combines with J gene TRBJ2-7; D call uncertain. This CDR3 spans 12 amino acids. CDR3 amino acids: CVSSFQGDEQYF. As DNA, the CDR3 is TGTGTCAGCAGTTTTCAAGGCGACGAGCAGTACTTC.

This clonotype was seen at least ten times. V and J are TRBV25-1 and TRBJ1-1; D gene unclear. The CDR3 contains 14 residues. Germline assignment: CDR1 MGHDK and CDR2 SYGVNS. V lost 3 bases and J 2 bases, leaving 10 bases between the germline ends. In DNA, the CDR3 is TGTGCCAGCAGTGATTTGGACCCCAACACTGAAGCTTTCTTT. Translated, it gives CASSDLDPNTEAFF.

This clonotype was seen a few times. This chain joins TRBV20-1 and TRBJ2-5; the match to TRBD2 covers 10 bases. CDR1 is DFQATT, CDR2 SNEGSKA, per germline (reference sequence). The CDR3 runs to 16 residues. V was pared by 4 bases and J by 4 bases, with 12 bases of the junction left unmatched. The CDR3 DNA is TGCAGTGCTACCCTCCCTCGGACTAGCGGAGGAGAGACCCAGTACTTC. Its translation is CSATLPRTSGGETQYF.

Many counts were recorded for this clonotype. CDR3 nucleotides: TGTGCCAGCAGCTCGACAGGGGGCGCGGATGGCTACACCTTC. Residues: CASSSTGGADGYTF. This chain uses TRBV7-9 with TRBJ1-2; 10 nucleotides match TRBD1. The CDR3 contains 14 residues. Germline V CDR1 and CDR2: SEHNR, FQNEAQ (reference sequence). V was pared by 4 bases and J by 6 bases, with 5 bases of the junction left unmatched.

At least ten counts were recorded for this clonotype. The rearrangement links TRBV5-4 to TRBJ1-2; D is possibly TRBD1 (6 bases). The germline V and J ends were trimmed by 1 base and 4 bases, with 11 bases remaining between them. This CDR3 spans 14 amino acids. Looked up from germline, CDR1 is SGHNT and CDR2 is YYREEE (reference sequence). The CDR3 protein is CASSLTGNSYGYTF. CDR3 in DNA: TGTGCCAGCAGCTTGACAGGGAATTCCTATGGCTACACCTTC.

This clonotype was seen only a few times. The V call is TRBV6-1, the J call TRBJ2-7; no reliable D call. This CDR3 is built from 13 residues. Deletions cut 1 base from V and 0 bases from J, with 4 bases between. Germline V CDR1 and CDR2: MNHNS, SASEGT. For the CDR3, the DNA is TGTGCCAGCAGTGAAGAGAGCTCCTACGAGCAGTACTTC. The encoded protein is CASSEESSYEQYF.

There are many counts of this clonotype. The DNA of the CDR3 is TGCGCCAGCAGCTTGCCCGCCACAGATACGCAGTATTTT. It yields the protein CASSLPATDTQYF. The gene calls are TRBV5-1 and TRBJ2-3; unclear D gene. Trimming pared 1 base from V and 2 bases from J, leaving 5 bases between. Germline CDR1 SGHRS, CDR2 YFSETQ. The CDR3 covers 13 residues.

This chain uses TRBV24-1 with TRBJ2-3; D is ambiguous. The CDR3 runs to 14 residues. Germline CDR1 KGHDR, CDR2 SFDVKD. The V end lost 6 bases, the J end lost 2 bases, and 11 bases lay between the germline ends. The DNA for the CDR3 is TGTGCCACCAGTAGGCAAGACAACACAGATACGCAGTATTTT. It codes for CATSRQDNTDTQYF.

This clonotype was detected many times. The gene calls are TRBV24-1 and TRBJ2-5, with 7 positions matching TRBD1. Trimming cost V 2 bases and J 5 bases; bases outside gene matches: 7. The CDR3 is made up of 15 amino acids. Germline assignment: CDR1 KGHDR and CDR2 SFDVKD. CDR3 nucleotide sequence: TGTGCCACCAGTGATTCGGACAGGAATGGCGAGACCCAGTACTTC. It is translated as CATSDSDRNGETQYF.

This clonotype was counted at least ten times. This chain joins TRBV3-1 and TRBJ2-7; D uncertain. V lost 1 base and J 2 bases, leaving 12 bases between the germline ends. From germline, CDR1 is LGHDT and CDR2 YNNKEL (reference sequence). CDR3 size: 15 residues. CDR3 coding DNA: TGTGCCAGCAGCCAAGGAGATGGGGTGGCCTACGAGCAGTACTTC. Encoded protein: CASSQGDGVAYEQYF.

The table lists this clonotype with a few counts. The V and J genes are TRBV29-1 and TRBJ2-5; weak D call: TRBD2 (5 bases). The CDR3 sequence is 11 residues long. In germline, CDR1 is SQVTM, CDR2 ANQGSEA. Trimming took 8 bases from V and 5 from J, leaving 12 bases between them. CDR3 loop: CSPTRGETQYF. The CDR3 DNA follows: TGCAGCCCGACCCGCGGGGAGACCCAGTACTTC.

The CDR3 loop is CSATGQLGNTIYF. CDR3 nucleotides: TGCAGTGCTACAGGGCAATTGGGAAACACCATATATTTT. V and J are TRBV20-1 and TRBJ1-3; the D gene is possibly TRBD1 (5 bases). Trimming removed 4 bases from V and 4 bases from J, with 11 bases in between. The CDR3 extends over 13 amino acids. CDR1 is DFQATT, CDR2 SNEGSKA, per germline (reference sequence).

This clonotype was seen many times. The J gene is TRBJ2-7, the V gene TRBV3-1, with 7 bases identical to TRBD2. Germline CDR1 and CDR2: LGHDT and YNNKEL (reference sequence). The CDR3 runs to 14 residues. The V and J ends lost 1 base and 3 bases, in that order; junction bases with no gene match: 3. The CDR3 DNA is TGTGCCAGCAGCCAAGCCGCTAGCGGCTACGAGCAGTACTTC. Its protein product is CASSQAASGYEQYF.

This clonotype occurred a few times. V is TRBV15 and J is TRBJ2-3; the match to TRBD1 covers 10 bases. Germline CDR1 LNHNV, CDR2 YYDKDF (reference sequence). The J segment lost 6 bases and the V segment lost 2 bases, leaving 2 bases of the junction unmatched. The CDR3 contains 14 residues. The CDR3 loop reads CATSRRTGGDTQYF. For the CDR3, the DNA is TGTGCCACCAGCAGAAGGACAGGGGGGGATACGCAGTATTTT.

The V call is TRBV6-4, the J call TRBJ1-5; D gene unclear. Germline V CDR1 and CDR2: MRHNA, SNTAGT. Trimming shortened V by 4 bases and J by 5 bases, and 30 bases separated the two germline ends. This CDR3 contains 20 residues. The CDR3 DNA reads as TGTGCCAGCAGTGTTACCGCCCCTCAGTTTGTGTTCCCGTTGGATCAGCCCCAGCATTTT. This gives the protein CASSVTAPQFVFPLDQPQHF.

This clonotype was detected only a few times. This chain connects TRBV20-1 to TRBJ1-4; no clear D. Trimming took 6 bases from V and 8 from J, leaving 13 bases between them. Germline V CDR1 and CDR2: DFQATT, SNEGSKA (reference sequence). The CDR3 is 12 amino acids. The CDR3 loop reads CSASGIREKLFF. CDR3 nucleotide sequence: TGCAGTGCCTCAGGAATTCGGGAAAAACTGTTTTTT.

The CDR3 region has the DNA TGTGCCAGCAGCACAGGGTTGGGCAGGGGACCCTACAATGAGCAGTTCTTC. Amino acids: CASSTGLGRGPYNEQFF. This chain uses TRBV5-6 with TRBJ2-1, with TRBD1 as a possible D gene (6 bases). V lost 4 bases and J lost 2, with 19 bases in between. CDR1 SGHDT and CDR2 YYEEEE come from the germline V gene. The CDR3 loop spans 17 amino acids.

This clonotype was counted only a few times. This chain uses TRBV10-1 with TRBJ2-7; the D gene could be TRBD1 or TRBD2 (6 bases each). Germline assignment: CDR1 WNHNN and CDR2 SYGVQD (reference sequence). Trimming took off 6 bases at V and 5 bases at J, with 20 bases between the two ends. The CDR3 contains 15 residues. The CDR3, as DNA: TGCGCCAGCAGCGAAGGACGGGGGCTGTCCGACGAGCAGTACTTC. This codes for CASSEGRGLSDEQYF.